This TCR beta chain appears in the sequencing data of a study of shared clonotypes between healthy human individuals. General observations from the study: Clonotypes shared by all four sorted-subset donors had higher generation probabilities than non-shared clonotypes.

An even split of each subset's genomic DNA across several immunoSEQ plates was performed. TCRdb's table, derived via immunoSEQ multiplex PCR, lists solely in-frame clones and lacks some. The sample consists of approximately 99,000 clones, about 71% of them appearing once. Details on this clone: The antigen is unknown.

The TCR comes from a woman aged 30 to 39 in good health. The sequencing sample was made of memory CD8+ T cells sorted from blood. This sample's subset: CD45RO+ cells pooled with CCR7-negative TemRA cells.

The CDR3 is CASGSQDTVYGYTF. In DNA form, the CDR3 reads TGTGCCAGCGGAAGTCAGGACACCGTCTATGGCTACACCTTC. This chain uses TRBV6-5 with TRBJ1-2; a weak D match, TRBD1 (5 bases). The CDR3 is 14 amino acids. Germline V lookup: CDR1 MNHEY, CDR2 SVGAGI. The V end was cut by 8 bases, the J end by 4 bases, with 17 bases between.